This T cell receptor (beta chain) is drawn from a study of T-cell reconstitution after alpha-beta-depleted transplantation in children. The authors prepared the TCRbeta library with unique molecular identifiers. TCRdb re-called the PCR reads through MiXCR, storing one row per CDR3 protein. In the table there are 200,000 to 250,000 distinct CDR3 sequences, under 8.5% of which are singletons. General observations from the study: T-cell numbers and diversity, one year after transplant, stemmed largely from T cells that were newly produced. Diversity of TCRbeta at day 60 was high in some patients, arising from surviving recipient T cells and thymic progenitors. The origin of alpha-beta T cells about two months after transplant was reportedly several hundred expanded graft clones.

There are many counts of this clonotype. Its antigen is as yet unknown. The germline V gene has CDR1 SQVTM and CDR2 ANQGSEA. CDR3 length: 14 residues. V was shortened by 6 bases and J by 4 bases, with 16 bases between the two germline ends. The TCR originated in a male patient between 2 and 10 years old who had a stem cell transplant for acute myeloid leukemia, so the T cells may come from the graft donor. The chain uses TRBV29-1 and TRBJ1-3, with a possible D match to TRBD1 (6 bases). The sequencing here drew on PBMCs, mostly from graft donor cells, taken 360 days after TCRalphabeta/CD19-depleted stem cell transplant. CDR3 DNA sequence: TGCAGCGTGCACCCCAGGGGACGCGGAAACACCATATATTTT. As protein: CSVHPRGRGNTIYF.